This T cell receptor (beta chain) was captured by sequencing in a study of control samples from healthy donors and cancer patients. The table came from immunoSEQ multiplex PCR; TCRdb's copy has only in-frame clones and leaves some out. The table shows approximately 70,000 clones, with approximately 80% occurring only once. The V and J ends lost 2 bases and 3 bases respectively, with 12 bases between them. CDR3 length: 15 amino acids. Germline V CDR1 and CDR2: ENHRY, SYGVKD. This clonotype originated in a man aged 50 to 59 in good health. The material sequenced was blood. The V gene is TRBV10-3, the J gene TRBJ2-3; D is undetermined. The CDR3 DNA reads TGTGCCATCAGTGAGGGACGGCAAAGAACAGATACGCAGTATTTT. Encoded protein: CAISEGRQRTDTQYF.